The clone carrying this T cell receptor beta chain has only one observation. These data come from a study of control samples from healthy donors and cancer patients. The repertoire was sequenced with immunoSEQ multiplex PCR; TCRdb's copy has only in-frame clones and lacks some. In the table there are some 160,000 clones, roughly 92% of which are singletons. Germline CDR1 and CDR2: SEHNR and FQNEAQ (reference sequence). The V end lost 3 bases, the J end lost 5 bases, and 14 bases lay between the germline ends. The CDR3 extends over 14 amino acids. The sequenced sample consisted of blood. This clonotype was obtained from a woman younger than 45 in good health. The rearrangement links TRBV7-9 to TRBJ2-7, with a weak D call TRBD2 (5 bases). This CDR3 is CASSFPAAGHEQYF. The CDR3 coding sequence is TGTGCCAGCAGCTTTCCGGCGGCGGGCCACGAGCAGTACTTC.